The text below deals with one TCR beta chain. Its antigen is not identified. Together with a sample-barcoded 5' primer, a J-beta primer mix was included in a second PCR lasting about 6 to 11 cycles. Each TCR beta cDNA got a 12-nucleotide random molecular identifier. TCRdb re-analysed the 5' RACE reads in MiXCR, keeping a single row per CDR3 protein. The profile covers about 670,000 distinct CDR3 sequences, with 52% appearing a single time and approximately 12% taken by the ten largest. These data originate in a study of blood T cells in healthy people across ages. Points from the study as a whole: Strong correlation was found linking TCR beta diversity to naive T cell percentage. In older individuals, TCR beta diversity per million T cells was lower, falling roughly linearly with age.

Donors ranged from roughly 6 to 95 years old and were healthy Caucasians in Russia. Sequences were obtained from blood. This TCR was recovered from a woman of 80 years or more in good health.

The CDR3 spells CSAPTQMNTEAFF. In DNA, the CDR3 is TGCAGTGCTCCCACCCAGATGAACACTGAAGCTTTCTTT. V usage is TRBV20-1 and J usage is TRBJ1-1; D is ambiguous. Trimming left V 5 bases short and J 0 bases short, with 10 bases between. Germline V gene data show CDR1 as DFQATT and CDR2 as SNEGSKA (reference sequence). The CDR3 sequence is 13 residues long.